The next 2 T cell receptor beta chains were all read from a single sample in a study of cytomegalovirus exposure and HLA in healthy donors. 60 Vbeta and 13 Jbeta primers were used in PCR. Clones were read by immunoSEQ multiplex PCR, and TCRdb kept only the in-frame ones, dropping some. This sample has around 130,000 clones, with under 90% found just once. Sample: PBMCs. Receptor source: a man younger than 35 in good health and CMV-seronegative.

CDR3 protein: CACPTGCGYTF. The CDR3 region has the DNA TGTGCCTGCCCTACAGGGTGCGGCTACACCTTC. The chain joins TRBV30 to TRBJ1-2, with a tentative D call TRBD1 (6 bases). Germline values: CDR1 GTSNPN, CDR2 SVGIG (reference sequence). The CDR3 runs 11 residues. Trimming removed 6 bases from V and 8 bases from J, with 13 bases in between.

The chain joins TRBV7-2 to TRBJ1-6, with D possibly matching TRBD1 (6 bases). This CDR3 spans 15 amino acids. V was clipped by 7 bases and J by 0 bases, with 10 bases between them. Per the germline V gene, CDR1 is SGHTA and CDR2 is FQGNSA. CDR3 region: CASNRDSSYNSPLHF. The CDR3 nucleotides read TGTGCCAGCAACAGGGATAGCTCCTATAATTCACCCCTCCACTTT.